The TCR beta chain described here comes from a study of blood T cell repertoires in COVID-19. Whole-study context: Some COVID-19 samples were acute and others convalescent; all came from the United States, Italy and Spain. PBMCs, B-cell-depleted T cells, or T cells provided the cDNA or gDNA that made up the material.

Original processing methods: Reference gene primer amplification yielded estimated nucleated cell counts. Sequencing was performed with immunoSEQ multiplex PCR; in TCRdb, only in-frame clones are kept and a portion is missing. V, J and clone size were drawn from that table, and D and trimming were deduced from the DNA. The sample has about 220,000 clones, 80% seen once. CDR1 and CDR2 from the germline V gene are SGDLS and YYNGEE. CDR3 length: 14 amino acids. V gave up 4 bases and J gave up 4 bases, with 12 bases separating them. The V and J genes are TRBV9 and TRBJ1-3; TRBD1 might be the D (5 bases). Specimen: peripheral blood. The sequence was collected from a human donor in a cohort sampled during active COVID-19. The CDR3 DNA reads as TGTGCCAGCAGCTTAGGGGCGATCGGAAACACCATATATTTT. Protein: CASSLGAIGNTIYF.